The rows below give T cell receptor beta chains drawn from one sample of a study of cytomegalovirus exposure and HLA in healthy donors. Only in-frame clones appear in the TCRdb table, and some are missing; sequencing was by immunoSEQ multiplex PCR. Of 55,000 to 65,000 clones in the sample, around 85% are singletons; the top ten hold just under 3%. The sequenced material came from PBMCs. The source is a young woman in good health and CMV-seronegative. The CDR3 runs from the conserved cysteine through the conserved F or W. A D gene is named only where the DNA matches it firmly. Some rows have no size entry. The others give once, few or many, or a class for an expanded clone.

clone size,V gene,J gene,D gene,CDR3 DNA,CDR3 protein
NA,TRBV5-4,TRBJ2-7,TRBD2,TGTGCCAGCAGCCCCGGGACTAGCGTCGCCTACGAGCAGTACTTC,CASSPGTSVAYEQYF
once,TRBV21-1,TRBJ2-5,NA,TGTGCCAGCAGCAAAGCCGCTAGCGGTCCAGAAGAGACCCAGTACTTC,CASSKAASGPEETQYF
NA,TRBV7-8,TRBJ2-2,TRBD1,TGTGCCAGCAGCTTAGGGGTGGCGGGACAGGGAATCGCCGGGGAGCTGTTTTTT,CASSLGVAGQGIAGELFF
NA,TRBV6-1,TRBJ1-1,TRBD1,TGTGCCAGCAGTGACGCGGACAGGGGGCCCGGAAACGCTGAAGCTTTCTTT,CASSDADRGPGNAEAFF
NA,TRBV5-6,TRBJ1-1,NA,TGTGCCAGCAGTTTCGACAGCTGGAACACTGAAGCTTTCTTT,CASSFDSWNTEAFF
NA,TRBV7-9,TRBJ2-5,NA,TGTGCCAGCAGCTTAGCCGCAGGGGCCACCAAGGGGACCCAGTACTTC,CASSLAAGATKGTQYF
few,TRBV2,TRBJ1-1,TRBD1,TGTGCCGGTCACAGGGGGCTGACTGAAGCTTTCTTT,CAGHRGLTEAFF
NA,TRBV4-3,TRBJ1-5,NA,TGCGCCAGCAGCCAAGAGTCACAGGTCGGAATACAGCCCCAGCATTTT,CASSQESQVGIQPQHF
NA,TRBV2,TRBJ1-1,NA,TGTGCCAGCAGTGAGGGTGCGGGGGCGCGAACTGAAGCTTTCTTT,CASSEGAGARTEAFF
once,TRBV13,TRBJ2-3,TRBD1,TGTGCCAGCAGCGCCAGGGGGAAGGCGAGCACAGATACGCAGTATTTT,CASSARGKASTDTQYF
NA,TRBV6-1,TRBJ2-3,TRBD2,TGTGCCAGCAGTGGGGGGACTAGCGGTGGGTCAGATACGCAGTATTTT,CASSGGTSGGSDTQYF
NA,TRBV10-3,TRBJ2-1,TRBD2,TGTGCCATCAGTGAAAGCGGGACTAGCGCCAATGAGCAGTTCTTC,CAISESGTSANEQFF
NA,TRBV6-5,TRBJ2-7,TRBD2,TGTGCCAGCAGAATGAGCGGGGCCCCAGGCTACGAGCAGTACTTC,CASRMSGAPGYEQYF
NA,TRBV29-1,TRBJ2-7,NA,TGCAGCGTTGGTGGAACAGCAAACGAGCAGTACTTC,CSVGGTANEQYF
NA,TRBV15,TRBJ1-5,TRBD1,TGTGCCACCAGCAGAGCCAGACAGGGTATGAGGCAGCCCCAGCATTTT,CATSRARQGMRQPQHF
NA,TRBV7-2,TRBJ1-1,NA,TGTGCCAGCAGCTTAGGACAGTTCACTGAAGCTTTCTTT,CASSLGQFTEAFF
NA,TRBV10-2,TRBJ1-5,TRBD1,TGCGCCAGCAGTGAGTCAGGACAGGGTAATCAGCCCCAGCATTTT,CASSESGQGNQPQHF
NA,TRBV19,TRBJ1-1,TRBD1,TGTGCCACAAAAAGGCAGGGGGCCGGCACTGAAGCTTTCTTT,CATKRQGAGTEAFF
NA,TRBV19,TRBJ2-1,NA,TGTGCCAGTAGTATGGGAAGCGGCTCCTACAATGAGCAGTTCTTC,CASSMGSGSYNEQFF
NA,TRBV14,TRBJ1-2,NA,TGTGCCAGCAGCCACGGCGGAAATGCTAACTATGGCTACACCTTC,CASSHGGNANYGYTF
NA,TRBV11-1,TRBJ1-2,NA,TGTGCCAGCAGCTTAGCTACCGGGACTGCGGGCTATGGCTACACCTTC,CASSLATGTAGYGYTF
NA,TRBV7-9,TRBJ1-2,TRBD1,TGTGCCAGCAGCTCGCGCGGACAGGGCGGCTATGGCTACACCTTC,CASSSRGQGGYGYTF
NA,TRBV5-4,TRBJ2-5,TRBD1,TGTGCCAGCAGCTTGAAGGTCCAGGGGGCCAGGGAGACCCAGTACTTC,CASSLKVQGARETQYF
NA,TRBV19,TRBJ2-6,TRBD1,TGTGCCACTCAGACAGGGCCCCGCTCTGGGGCCAACGTCCTGACTTTC,CATQTGPRSGANVLTF
few,TRBV27,TRBJ2-1,NA,TGTGCCAGCAGTTTCGGACACGACGGGACTTCGAAGCAGTTCTTC,CASSFGHDGTSKQFF
NA,TRBV2,TRBJ2-1,TRBD1,TGTGCCAGCAGTCTAAGCCCGGGACAGGGCGCTAAGGTCAATGAGCAGTTCTTC,CASSLSPGQGAKVNEQFF
NA,TRBV29-1,TRBJ1-2,NA,TGCAGCGTTAATCTACTCGATGGCTACACCTTC,CSVNLLDGYTF
NA,TRBV2,TRBJ1-2,NA,TGTGCCAGCAGTGAGTCGCCAGGATTCGATTATGGCTACACCTTC,CASSESPGFDYGYTF
NA,TRBV9,TRBJ2-3,NA,TGTGCCAGCAGCGTAGGGAGAGGGTCAGATACGCAGTATTTT,CASSVGRGSDTQYF
NA,TRBV6-5,TRBJ2-2,TRBD2,TGTGCCAGCAGACTAGCGGGAGGAAACACCGGGGAGCTGTTTTTT,CASRLAGGNTGELFF
NA,TRBV4-3,TRBJ2-7,NA,TGCGCCAGCAGCCAAGATAGGCAGACTTCTAACGAGCAGTACTTC,CASSQDRQTSNEQYF
NA,TRBV19,TRBJ1-5,NA,TGTGCCAGCCGTACGGACAGTAGCAATCAGCCCCAGCATTTT,CASRTDSSNQPQHF
once,TRBV28,TRBJ1-5,NA,TGTGCCAGCAGTTTAAGTGGACAGCTAATTCAGCCCCAGCATTTT,CASSLSGQLIQPQHF
once,TRBV5-1,TRBJ2-1,TRBD2,TGCGCCAGCAGCTTGGTCACTAGCGGGAGCAACAATGAGCAGTTCTTC,CASSLVTSGSNNEQFF